The 19 T cell receptor beta chains below come from one sample, sequenced in a study of patients and donors after allogeneic stem cell transplantation. TCRdb re-called the RT-PCR reads through MiXCR, storing one row per CDR3 protein. The sample has fewer than 95,000 distinct CDR3 sequences; approximately 5% are singletons. Sequenced: blood, either unsorted or a sorted T cell fraction (not recorded which). The receptors come from a human donor who was either an allogeneic HSCT recipient or a stem cell or donor lymphocyte infusion donor (not recorded which). It is not recorded whose cells these are; they may come from a transplant donor.

This clonotype has more than one count but fewer than ten. The chain combines TRBV10-2 with TRBJ1-3, with a weak D call TRBD1 (6 bases). The CDR3 is 13 residues long. Per germline, CDR1 WSHSY and CDR2 SAAADI. The germline V and J ends were trimmed by 5 bases and 11 bases, with 16 bases remaining between them. For the CDR3, the DNA is TGCGCCAGCAGTCCGGACAGAAGCACGGCCATATATTTT. It translates to CASSPDRSTAIYF.

Ten or more counts support this clonotype. The chain carries TRBV29-1 and TRBJ2-3; D uncertain. The germline V and J ends were trimmed by 6 bases and 1 base, with 14 bases remaining between them. CDR3 size: 14 residues. CDR1 is SQVTM, CDR2 ANQGSEA, per germline. CDR3 loop: CSVPGHAGTDTQYF. The CDR3 bases are TGCAGCGTACCGGGCCACGCGGGCACAGATACGCAGTATTTT.

V gene TRBV15 combines with J gene TRBJ2-1; D ambiguous. V dropped 2 bases and J dropped 5 bases, with 13 bases sitting between them. CDR3 length: 15 residues. Germline values: CDR1 LNHNV, CDR2 YYDKDF (reference sequence). In DNA, the CDR3 is TGTGCCACCAGCAGAAGCGAAGGCCCTAACAATGAGCAGTTCTTC. Its protein is CATSRSEGPNNEQFF. Based on the CDR3 plus reference TRBV15 and TRBJ2-1, the full variable domain is DAMVIQNPRYQVTQFGKPVTLSCSQTLNHNVMYWYQQKSSQAPKLLFHYYDKDFNNEADTPDNFQSRRPNTSFCFLDIRSPGLGDTAMYLCATSRSEGPNNEQFFGPGTRLTVL.

Many counts were recorded for this clonotype. The chain links TRBV15 to TRBJ1-5, with D unresolved. Looked up from germline, CDR1 is LNHNV and CDR2 is YYDKDF (reference sequence). This CDR3 contains 14 residues. The germline V and J ends were trimmed by 0 bases and 3 bases, with 6 bases remaining between them. CDR3 sequence (DNA): TGTGCCACCAGCAGAGAGGACCTCAATCAGCCCCAGCATTTT. It specifies CATSREDLNQPQHF.

This clonotype was detected many times. V and J are TRBV28 and TRBJ1-1; 8 positions match TRBD1. The CDR3 runs 13 residues. CDR1 is MDHEN, CDR2 SYDVKM, per germline. CDR3 sequence: CATGGTIATRAFF. As DNA, the CDR3 is TGTGCAACAGGGGGGACCATTGCGACGAGAGCTTTCTTT. Supplemented by reference TRBV28 and TRBJ1-1, the full variable domain reads DVKVTQSSRYLVKRTGEKVFLECVQDMDHENMFWYRQDPGLGLRLIYFSYDVKMKEKGDIPEGYSVSREKKERFSLILESASTNQTSMYLCATGGTIATRAFFGQGTRLTVV.

At least ten counts were recorded for this clonotype. In DNA form, the CDR3 reads TGTGCCAGCAGCTTGGACAGGGGGCAGGACGAGCAGTACTTC. Translation gives CASSLDRGQDEQYF. The chain employs TRBV7-9 and TRBJ2-7; 11 nucleotides line up with TRBD1. This CDR3 is 14 amino acids long. V lost 3 bases, J lost 5 bases, and 3 bases stayed unmatched. Germline V CDR1 and CDR2: SEHNR, FQNEAQ (reference sequence).

CDR3 residues: CSARDEGVNIQYF. CDR3 nucleotides: TGCAGTGCTAGAGATGAAGGGGTAAACATTCAGTACTTC. The J gene is TRBJ2-4, the V gene TRBV20-1, with a possible D match to TRBD1 (5 bases). The V end was cut by 0 bases, the J end by 6 bases, with 9 bases between. CDR1 and CDR2 from the germline V gene are DFQATT and SNEGSKA (reference sequence). CDR3 length: 13 amino acids.

This clonotype has at least ten counts. The chain joins TRBV27 to TRBJ1-5; perhaps TRBD1 as D (6 bases). V was cut by 6 bases and J by 1 base, with 13 bases left in between. CDR1 is MNHEY, CDR2 SMNVEV, per germline (reference sequence). CDR3 length: 15 amino acids. The chain's CDR3 is CASRRTGPSNQPQHF. CDR3 DNA sequence: TGTGCCAGCAGGCGAACAGGGCCCAGCAATCAGCCCCAGCATTTT.

The rearrangement joins TRBV5-1 to TRBJ2-3, with 7 bases matching TRBD2. Trimming cost V 0 bases and J 3 bases; bases outside gene matches: 4. This CDR3 has 15 residues. The germline V gene has CDR1 SGHRS and CDR2 YFSETQ. CDR3 nucleotides: TGCGCCAGCAGCTTGGATGCGGGAGCGACAGATACGCAGTATTTT. Encoded protein: CASSLDAGATDTQYF.

This clonotype came up once. This may be a read error, as it is one base from a much larger clone. This chain connects TRBV28 to TRBJ2-2; no reliable D call. This CDR3 is built from 12 residues. Germline-derived CDR1 and CDR2 are MDHEN and SYDVKM. The CDR3 region is CTSSSNTGELFF. CDR3 coding DNA: TGTACCAGCAGTTCGAACACCGGGGAGCTGTTTTTT.

This clonotype has a count of ten or more. This chain joins TRBV10-3 and TRBJ2-3; the match to TRBD1 covers 10 bases. J lost 1 base, V lost 6 bases, and 4 bases had no gene match. CDR3 length: 15 residues. Germline assignment: CDR1 ENHRY and CDR2 SYGVKD. The CDR3 loop reads CAISSGTGGTDTQYF. The CDR3 bases are TGTGCCATCAGCTCCGGGACAGGGGGCACAGATACGCAGTATTTT.

This clonotype appeared many times. The chain employs TRBV25-1 and TRBJ1-5, with TRBD1 matching over 10 bases. Trimming at V came to 3 bases and at J to 5 bases, leaving 4 bases not matched to a gene. The CDR3 spans 15 residues. In germline, CDR1 is MGHDK, CDR2 SYGVNS. CDR3 sequence reads: CASSDDRGLDQPQHF. The CDR3 DNA reads as TGTGCCAGCAGTGACGACAGGGGGCTTGATCAGCCCCAGCATTTT. The full variable domain, rest sourced from reference TRBV25-1 and TRBJ1-5, is EADIYQTPRYLVIGTGKKITLECSQTMGHDKMYWYQQDPGMELHLIHYSYGVNSTEKGDLSSESTVSRIRTEHFPLTLESARPSHTSQYLCASSDDRGLDQPQHFGDGTRLSIL.

This clonotype was picked up many times. This chain links TRBV4-2 with TRBJ1-2; 7 nucleotides agree with TRBD1. V dropped 0 bases and J dropped 0; count of bases not matched to a gene: 4. Germline CDR1 and CDR2: LGHNA and YNFKEQ. The length of the CDR3 is 16 residues. CDR3 DNA sequence: TGTGCCAGCAGCCAAGATCCCGGGACAGCTAACTATGGCTACACCTTC. Its protein product is CASSQDPGTANYGYTF.

The sample holds many counts of this clonotype. The genes are TRBV10-3 and TRBJ2-5; no definite D call. Germline V lookup: CDR1 ENHRY, CDR2 SYGVKD. The CDR3 runs to 16 residues. V lost 2 bases and J 0 bases, leaving 13 bases between the germline ends. CDR3 in amino acids: CAISEMIARDQETQYF. In DNA form, the CDR3 reads TGTGCCATCAGTGAGATGATCGCAAGGGACCAAGAGACCCAGTACTTC.

At least ten counts were recorded for this clonotype. This chain joins TRBV5-1 and TRBJ2-5, with 8 bases aligning to TRBD1. Germline lookup yields CDR1 SGHRS and CDR2 YFSETQ. The CDR3 has 13 residues. V gave up 4 bases and J gave up 4 bases; unmatched junction bases: 3. CDR3 loop: CASSDGQGETQYF. DNA for the CDR3: TGCGCCAGCAGCGACGGACAGGGAGAGACCCAGTACTTC.

This clonotype was observed many times. V is TRBV5-1 and J is TRBJ2-3; no reliable D call. Germline CDR1 SGHRS, CDR2 YFSETQ. Trimming stripped 0 bases from V and 0 bases from J, with 2 bases between. CDR3 length: 13 amino acids. CDR3 sequence: CASSLDSTDTQYF. DNA of the CDR3: TGCGCCAGCAGCTTGGACAGCACAGATACGCAGTATTTT.

This clonotype has ten or more counts. The chain uses TRBV4-1 and TRBJ2-5; D is possibly TRBD1 or TRBD2 (6 bases each). The CDR3 runs to 16 residues. The V gene lost 0 bases and the J gene lost 5 bases, with 16 bases spanning the gap. CDR1 MGHRA and CDR2 YSYEKL come from the germline V gene. This CDR3 reads CASSQEAGGGWETQYF. The CDR3 DNA reads TGCGCCAGCAGCCAAGAAGCCGGGGGCGGATGGGAGACCCAGTACTTC.

This clonotype appeared many times. This sequence joins TRBV27 and TRBJ1-6; the D gene is possibly TRBD1 (5 bases). V was trimmed by 5 bases and J by 9 bases, leaving 14 bases between them. The CDR3 runs 14 residues. The V gene's germline CDR1 is MNHEY and CDR2 SMNVEV (reference sequence). DNA of the CDR3: TGTGCCAGCAGTGGCAGGGAGGTCTCTTCACCCCTCCACTTT. Protein product: CASSGREVSSPLHF.

The chain combines TRBV4-2 with TRBJ2-3, with D possibly TRBD2 on 6 matching bases. V was shortened by 4 bases and J by 0 bases, with 17 bases between the two germline ends. This CDR3 comprises 17 residues. Germline CDR1 LGHNA, CDR2 YNFKEQ. CDR3 amino acids: CASSPNPLAFSTDTQYF. The CDR3 nucleotides are TGTGCCAGCAGCCCCAACCCTCTAGCGTTCAGCACAGATACGCAGTATTTT.